Each of the 28 T cell receptor beta chains below was sequenced from the same sample in a study of T cells after yellow fever vaccination. TCRdb redid the calling of the 5' RACE reads with MiXCR, one entry per CDR3 protein. The table has about 340,000 distinct CDR3 sequences, 8% to 10% seen once. The sequencing here drew on PBMCs, taken on the day of the first yellow fever vaccination. These receptors all stem from a man aged 18 to 29 who received the YFV17D yellow fever vaccine.

This clonotype was observed a handful of times. This sequence joins TRBV7-2 and TRBJ2-1, with D perhaps TRBD2 (6 bases). Germline V gives CDR1 SGHTA, CDR2 FQGNSA. V was pared by 0 bases and J by 0 bases, with 15 bases between. There are 18 residues in the CDR3. CDR3 sequence: CASSLAGTPRSSYNEQFF. CDR3 in DNA: TGTGCCAGCAGCTTAGCCGGGACTCCCAGGAGCTCCTACAATGAGCAGTTCTTC.

This clonotype turned up a few times. The chain joins TRBV20-1 to TRBJ2-5; D call uncertain. Germline V CDR1 and CDR2: DFQATT, SNEGSKA (reference sequence). The CDR3 covers 16 residues. The V and J ends lost 5 bases and 2 bases respectively, with 21 bases between them. The CDR3, as DNA: TGCAGTGCTCCCCGATCTTTCCAGGCTACTCAAGAGACCCAGTACTTC. It encodes CSAPRSFQATQETQYF.

The chain has TRBV5-5 and TRBJ2-2; TRBD2 aligns across 14 bases. The CDR3 extends over 18 amino acids. The germline V gene has CDR1 SGHKS and CDR2 YYEKEE (reference sequence). The V segment lost 0 bases and the J segment 6 bases; nucleotides outside the gene matches: 7. This CDR3 reads CASSLAGLAGVEAGELFF. For the CDR3, the DNA is TGTGCCAGCAGCTTGGCGGGACTAGCGGGGGTGGAAGCCGGGGAGCTGTTTTTT.

This clonotype was detected a few times. This chain connects TRBV24-1 to TRBJ1-5; D remains unclear. The germline V gene has CDR1 KGHDR and CDR2 SFDVKD. The CDR3 length is 14 residues. V lost 3 bases and J lost 7, with 12 bases in between. CDR3 region: CATSDETGEQPQHF. The CDR3 DNA is TGTGCCACCAGTGATGAGACCGGGGAGCAGCCCCAGCATTTT.

V gene TRBV6-1 combines with J gene TRBJ2-7, with 11 nucleotides matching TRBD2. Per the germline V gene, CDR1 is MNHNS and CDR2 is SASEGT. The CDR3 consists of 17 residues. After removal of 7 bases from V and 6 bases from J, the junction contained 17 bases not matched to a gene. CDR3 nucleotide sequence: TGTGCCAGCACCCCTTCCCTAGCGGGGGGTGCTCGTCTCGAGCAGTACTTC. Its translation: CASTPSLAGGARLEQYF.

This chain uses TRBV6-1 with TRBJ1-2; no clear D. This CDR3 is built from 13 residues. Per the germline V gene, CDR1 is MNHNS and CDR2 is SASEGT. The V and J ends lost 6 bases and 4 bases respectively, with 12 bases between them. CDR3 sequence (DNA): TGTGCCAGCAGCTCCATCTGGAGCTATGGCTACACCTTC. Encoded protein: CASSSIWSYGYTF.

This clonotype showed up just a few times. V is TRBV5-5 and J is TRBJ2-1, with a possible D match to TRBD2 (5 bases). The CDR3 contains 14 residues. The V gene's germline CDR1 is SGHKS and CDR2 YYEKEE (reference sequence). Trimming stripped 5 bases from V and 6 bases from J, with 15 bases between. CDR3 loop: CASRPDAGPNEQFF. The CDR3 nucleotides read TGTGCCAGCAGGCCTGACGCGGGTCCCAATGAGCAGTTCTTC.

The chain combines TRBV7-2 with TRBJ2-7, with 8 bases fitting TRBD1. There are 16 residues in the CDR3. The germline gives CDR1 SGHTA, CDR2 FQGNSA. V trimming: 1 base; J trimming: 1 base; junction bases outside the gene matches: 6. CDR3 coding DNA: TGTGCCAGCAGCTTAGGGGGCAGGGGGCGATCCTACGAGCAGTACGTC. This gives the protein CASSLGGRGRSYEQYV.

The chain couples TRBV6-1 to TRBJ1-6; 8 positions match TRBD1. The junction had 10 bases not matched to a gene; V was cut back by 7 bases and J by 11 bases. Germline CDR1 is MNHNS and CDR2 is SASEGT. The CDR3 totals 14 residues. As DNA, the CDR3 is TGTGCCAGCACCTCCCCGGACAGGGTGACACCCCTCCACTTT. As protein: CASTSPDRVTPLHF.

This rearrangement joins TRBV7-9 to TRBJ1-1; D ambiguous. The V gene lost 6 bases and the J gene lost 4 bases, with 9 bases spanning the gap. The germline V gene has CDR1 SEHNR and CDR2 FQNEAQ (reference sequence). This CDR3 region has 12 residues. The CDR3 spells CASRSRPTEAFF. CDR3 DNA: TGTGCCAGCAGGTCGCGACCCACTGAAGCTTTCTTT.

This clonotype was seen a handful of times. The J gene is TRBJ2-1, the V gene TRBV2, with 11 positions matching TRBD2. The CDR3 runs 17 residues. The V segment lost 4 bases and the J segment 4 bases; nucleotides outside the gene matches: 9. CDR1 SNHLY and CDR2 FYNNEI come from the germline V gene. CDR3 protein: CASSAPTSGVTYNEQFF. CDR3 nucleotides: TGTGCCAGCAGTGCCCCGACTAGCGGGGTGACTTACAATGAGCAGTTCTTC. Complete variable domain (other parts from reference TRBV2 and TRBJ2-1): EPEVTQTPSHQVTQMGQEVILRCVPISNHLYFYWYRQILGQKVEFLVSFYNNEISEKSEIFDDQFSVERPDGSNFTLKIRSTKLEDSAMYFCASSAPTSGVTYNEQFFGPGTRLTVL.

Only a few counts were recorded for this clonotype. The CDR3 nucleotides are TGTGCCAGCAGTTACTGGACAGGGACTGACTATGGCTACACCTTC. Protein product: CASSYWTGTDYGYTF. The V call is TRBV6-2 or TRBV6-3, the J call TRBJ1-2; 8 bases align to TRBD1. Germline lookup yields CDR1 MNHEY and CDR2 SVGEGT. V gave up 1 base and J gave up 3 bases; unmatched junction bases: 4. The CDR3 covers 15 residues.

J is TRBJ1-5 and V is TRBV3-1; the D is unclear. Per the germline V gene, CDR1 is LGHDT and CDR2 is YNNKEL (reference sequence). Trimming pared 3 bases from V and 7 bases from J, leaving 19 bases between. The CDR3 totals 16 residues. Here the CDR3 DNA reads TGTGCCAGCAGCCATATCCACGGGGTGGTAGGACAGCCCCAGCATTTT. Translated, it gives CASSHIHGVVGQPQHF. Looking up the rest from reference TRBV3-1 and TRBJ1-5 gives the full variable domain: DTAVSQTPKYLVTQMGNDKSIKCEQNLGHDTMYWYKQDSKKFLKIMFSYNNKELIINETVPNRFSPKSPDKAHLNLHINSLELGDSAVYFCASSHIHGVVGQPQHFGDGTRLSIL.

This clonotype was observed a few times. The CDR3 loop is CSANRVTGELFF. DNA of the CDR3: TGCAGTGCAAACAGGGTTACCGGGGAGCTGTTTTTT. The chain joins TRBV20-1 to TRBJ2-2, with D possibly TRBD1 on 6 matching bases. This CDR3 has 12 amino acids. V lost 6 bases and J lost 5, with 10 bases in between. Germline V lookup: CDR1 DFQATT, CDR2 SNEGSKA (reference sequence).

This clonotype appeared once. The junction and the germline gene differ at one end; a read error may be behind it. The V gene is TRBV5-1, the J gene TRBJ1-1; perhaps TRBD1 as D (6 bases). This CDR3 comprises 14 residues. Looked up from germline, CDR1 is SGHRS and CDR2 is YFSETQ. The CDR3 DNA reads TGCGCCAGAAGCTTCAGGGGAGTGGGCACTGAAGCTTTCTTT. It encodes CARSFRGVGTEAFF.

This rearrangement joins TRBV4-3 to TRBJ2-3, with TRBD2 identical over 8 bases. CDR3 length equals 16 residues. The junction had 7 bases not matched to a gene; V was cut back by 1 base and J by 4 bases. Germline V gene data show CDR1 as LGHNA and CDR2 as YSLEER. The CDR3: CASSQVDGGAPDTQYF. In nucleotides, the CDR3 is TGCGCCAGCAGCCAAGTGGACGGGGGGGCCCCAGATACGCAGTATTTT.

The rearrangement links TRBV24-1 to TRBJ2-7, with a weak D call TRBD1 (6 bases). The V end was cut by 5 bases, the J end by 3 bases, with 16 bases between. CDR3 length: 15 amino acids. Germline assignment: CDR1 KGHDR and CDR2 SFDVKD. The chain's CDR3 is CATSGAGEQNYEQYV. CDR3 in DNA: TGTGCCACCAGTGGAGCAGGGGAACAAAACTACGAGCAGTACGTC.

This chain joins TRBV3-1 and TRBJ2-1; 12 nucleotides match TRBD2. The CDR3 contains 17 residues. Looked up from germline, CDR1 is LGHDT and CDR2 is YNNKEL (reference sequence). The V gene end was trimmed by 3 bases and the J gene end by 8 bases; junction bases not matched to a gene: 11. In DNA, the CDR3 is TGTGCCAGCAGCCAGGGTGGACTAGCGGGGTCGGTTTATGAGCAGTTCTTC. Translation: CASSQGGLAGSVYEQFF.

This clonotype was recorded at least ten times. J is TRBJ2-3 and V is TRBV5-1; a weak D match, TRBD2 (7 bases). The V and J ends lost 4 bases and 0 bases respectively, with 15 bases between them. The CDR3 runs to 16 residues. Germline V gives CDR1 SGHRS, CDR2 YFSETQ. The CDR3 region is CASSRGAVTSTDTQYF. The CDR3 DNA follows: TGCGCCAGCAGCCGGGGGGCAGTTACTAGCACAGATACGCAGTATTTT.

Ten or more counts support this clonotype. The chain couples TRBV6-5 to TRBJ1-1, with D maybe TRBD1 (5 bases). There are 11 residues in the CDR3. V lost 6 bases and J 5 bases, leaving 7 bases between the germline ends. Germline V gene data show CDR1 as MNHEY and CDR2 as SVGAGI. The CDR3 coding sequence is TGTGCCAGCAGAGGGGAGACTGAAGCTTTCTTT. Translating it yields CASRGETEAFF.

The table lists this clonotype with many counts. The rearrangement uses TRBV4-2 and TRBJ1-2, with D possibly matching TRBD1 (5 bases). V dropped 3 bases and J dropped 6 bases, with 11 bases sitting between them. CDR1 LGHNA and CDR2 YNFKEQ come from the germline V gene. The CDR3 contains 13 residues. The CDR3 sequence: CASSHSLGDGYTF. In DNA form, the CDR3 reads TGTGCCAGCAGCCATAGTTTGGGGGATGGCTACACCTTC.

This clonotype was observed a few times. This rearrangement joins TRBV20-1 to TRBJ1-2; maybe TRBD1 (5 bases). Germline CDR1 DFQATT, CDR2 SNEGSKA (reference sequence). V was pared by 0 bases and J by 2 bases, with 16 bases between. This CDR3 is built from 16 residues. This CDR3 is CSARDWKGLKNYGYTF. The CDR3 bases are TGCAGTGCTAGAGATTGGAAGGGGCTGAAAAACTATGGCTACACCTTC.

This clonotype was recorded many times. The rearrangement joins TRBV5-8 to TRBJ2-2; D may correspond to TRBD1 or TRBD2 (5 bases each). Germline V gives CDR1 SGHTS, CDR2 YDEGEE. The CDR3 length is 14 residues. Trimming cost V 6 bases and J 7 bases, with 16 bases left between them. Here the CDR3 reads CASTKGPLIGELFF. CDR3 DNA: TGTGCCAGCACCAAGGGACCCCTCATCGGGGAGCTGTTTTTT.

This clonotype has just a few counts. The chain carries TRBV27 and TRBJ2-5, with 10 bases lining up with TRBD1. This CDR3 region has 15 residues. Germline CDR1 and CDR2: MNHEY and SMNVEV (reference sequence). V shed 7 bases and J 4 bases; nucleotides not matched to a gene: 9. For the CDR3, the DNA is TGTGCCAGCACCCGAAGGACAGGGGGGGGAGAGACCCAGTACTTC. Amino acids: CASTRRTGGGETQYF.

To note about this clonotype: This may stem from a read error, because a much larger clone lies one nucleotide away. The chain has TRBV6-1 and TRBJ1-5; D is uncertain. There are 13 residues in the CDR3. Germline V CDR1 and CDR2: MNHNS, SASEGT. V was trimmed by 11 bases and J by 0 bases, leaving 11 bases between them. CDR3 residues: CAWVITSNQPQHF. In nucleotides, the CDR3 is TGTGCCTGGGTAATCACTAGCAATCAGCCCCAGCATTTT.

The gene calls are TRBV9 and TRBJ1-1; possibly TRBD1 for D (6 bases). From germline, CDR1 is SGDLS and CDR2 YYNGEE. This CDR3 contains 14 residues. V lost 3 bases to trimming and J lost 1 base, with 10 bases between them. In DNA, the CDR3 is TGTGCCAGCAGCGCGGACAGTAAGAACACTGAAGCTTTCTTT. Protein sequence: CASSADSKNTEAFF.

The chain employs TRBV5-1 and TRBJ2-3, with no clear D. V gave up 2 bases and J gave up 2 bases, with 15 bases separating them. Germline loops: CDR1 SGHRS, CDR2 YFSETQ. The CDR3 is made up of 16 amino acids. The CDR3: CASSFSGYTTTDTQYF. Here the CDR3 DNA reads TGCGCCAGCAGCTTCTCAGGCTACACCACCACAGATACGCAGTATTTT.

Comment on this clonotype: A read error may be the cause here, since a much bigger clone is one base away. This rearrangement joins TRBV12-3 or TRBV12-4 to TRBJ1-5; no clear D. The length of the CDR3 is 14 residues. Trimming left V 4 bases short and J 10 bases short, with 17 bases between. CDR3 DNA sequence: TGTGCCAGCAGTTCCTCGAGGGAGGACGGCCCCCAGCATTTT. Residues: CASSSSREDGPQHF.